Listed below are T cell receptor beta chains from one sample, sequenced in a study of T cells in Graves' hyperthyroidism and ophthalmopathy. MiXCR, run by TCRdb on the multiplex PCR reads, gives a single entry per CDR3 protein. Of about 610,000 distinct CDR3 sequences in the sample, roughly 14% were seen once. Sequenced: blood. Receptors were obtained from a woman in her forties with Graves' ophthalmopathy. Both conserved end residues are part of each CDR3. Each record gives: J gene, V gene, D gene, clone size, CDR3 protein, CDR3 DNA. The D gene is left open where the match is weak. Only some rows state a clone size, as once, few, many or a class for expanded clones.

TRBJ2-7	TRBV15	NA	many	CATSSLRDTTPYEQYF	TGTGCCACCAGCAGTCTCCGGGACACGACTCCCTACGAGCAGTACTTC
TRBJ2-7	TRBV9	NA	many	CASSVAGTSYEQYF	TGTGCCAGCAGCGTAGCCGGGACCTCCTACGAGCAGTACTTC
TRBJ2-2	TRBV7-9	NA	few	CASSNPGLPTGELFF	TGTGCCAGCAGCAACCCGGGACTCCCCACCGGGGAGCTGTTTTTT
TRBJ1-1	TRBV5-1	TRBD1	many	CASRITGDTEAFF	TGCGCCAGCAGGATTACAGGGGACACTGAAGCTTTCTTT
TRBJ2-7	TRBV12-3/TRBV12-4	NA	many	CASTSLGYEQYF	TGTGCCAGCACCTCCTTGGGGTACGAGCAGTACTTC
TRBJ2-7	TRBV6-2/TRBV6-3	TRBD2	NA	CASSFTSRESVYEQYF	TGTGCCAGCAGTTTTACCTCGCGGGAGTCTGTCTACGAGCAGTACTTC
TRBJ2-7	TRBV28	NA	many	CASSLPRPWQGRGAYEQYF	TGTGCCAGCAGTTTACCCCGACCTTGGCAGGGAAGGGGTGCCTACGAGCAGTACTTC
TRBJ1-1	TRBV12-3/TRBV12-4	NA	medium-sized	CASSLGPGHLNTEAFF	TGTGCCAGCAGTTTAGGCCCCGGACATCTGAACACTGAAGCTTTCTTT
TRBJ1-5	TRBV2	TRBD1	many	CASSLGQTNQPQHF	TGTGCCAGCAGTTTGGGACAGACCAATCAGCCCCAGCATTTT
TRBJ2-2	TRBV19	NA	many	CASSSRGGAGTGELFF	TGTGCCAGTAGTAGCCGTGGTGGGGCGGGCACCGGGGAGCTGTTTTTT
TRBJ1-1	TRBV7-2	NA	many	CASSFRRGGIAEAFF	TGTGCCAGCAGCTTTCGAAGGGGGGGAATTGCTGAAGCTTTCTTT
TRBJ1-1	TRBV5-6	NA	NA	CASSPVGITEAFF	TGTGCCAGCAGCCCCGTTGGGATCACTGAAGCTTTCTTT
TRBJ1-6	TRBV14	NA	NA	CASSHKRLPGTPLHF	TGTGCCAGCAGCCACAAGAGGTTACCAGGAACACCCCTCCACTTT
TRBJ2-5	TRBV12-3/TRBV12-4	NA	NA	CASSSGLEEETQYF	TGTGCCAGCAGTTCGGGACTGGAAGAAGAGACCCAGTACTTC
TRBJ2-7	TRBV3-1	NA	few	CASSQGGLWSDF	TGTGCCAGCAGCCAGGGGGGTCTATGGTCGGACTTC
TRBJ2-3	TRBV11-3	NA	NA	CASSLEPDTQYF	TGTGCCAGCAGCTTGGAGCCAGATACGCAGTATTTT
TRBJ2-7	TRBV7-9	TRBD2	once	CASSSAGGYSYEQYF	TGTGCCAGCAGCTCTGCGGGGGGCTACTCCTACGAGCAGTACTTC
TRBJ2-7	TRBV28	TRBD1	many	CASSSRTGVTYEQYF	TGTGCCAGCAGTTCTCGGACAGGGGTGACCTACGAGCAGTACTTC
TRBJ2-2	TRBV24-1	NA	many	CATSDLGTDTGELFF	TGTGCCACCAGTGATTTGGGGACCGACACCGGGGAGCTGTTTTTT
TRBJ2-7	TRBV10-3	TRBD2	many	CAISEGLAYEQYF	TGTGCCATCAGTGAGGGACTAGCCTACGAGCAGTACTTC
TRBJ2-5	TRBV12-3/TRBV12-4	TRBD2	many	CASRREGLYHQETQYF	TGTGCCAGTCGCCGGGAGGGCCTATATCACCAAGAGACCCAGTACTTC
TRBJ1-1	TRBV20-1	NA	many	CSAPGRVRTEAFF	TGCAGTGCCCCCGGCAGGGTGCGTACTGAAGCTTTCTTT
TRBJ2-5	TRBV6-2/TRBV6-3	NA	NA	CASSYVSSGSGTQYF	TGTGCCAGCAGTTACGTGTCGTCGGGGAGCGGGACCCAGTACTTC
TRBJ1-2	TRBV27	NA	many	CASSPKQGSLYGYTF	TGTGCCAGCAGTCCAAAACAGGGTTCGTTATATGGCTACACCTTC
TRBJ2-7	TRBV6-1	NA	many	CASSDRERHYEQYF	TGTGCCAGCAGTGACCGGGAGAGGCACTACGAGCAGTACTTC
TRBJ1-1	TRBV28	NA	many	CASSLPTGTYMNTEAFF	TGTGCCAGCAGTCTTCCCACAGGGACCTACATGAACACTGAAGCTTTCTTT
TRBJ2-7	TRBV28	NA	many	CASSQAPSYEQYF	TGTGCCAGCAGTCAGGCTCCATCCTACGAGCAGTACTTC
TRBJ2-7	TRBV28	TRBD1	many	CASSLSSDRAGEQYF	TGTGCCAGCAGTTTATCCTCGGACAGGGCTGGCGAGCAGTACTTC
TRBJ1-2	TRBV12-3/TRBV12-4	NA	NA	CASSYPGNYGYTF	TGTGCCAGCAGTTACCCAGGAAACTATGGCTACACCTTC
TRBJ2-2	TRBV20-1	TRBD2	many	CSGTIAGGDTGELFF	TGCAGTGGCACGATAGCGGGAGGGGACACCGGGGAGCTGTTTTTT
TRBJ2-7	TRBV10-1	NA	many	CASSDHEQYF	TGCGCCAGCAGTGATCACGAGCAGTACTTC
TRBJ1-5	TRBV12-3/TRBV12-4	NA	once	CASSPLPTRDQPQHF	TGTGCCAGCAGTCCTCTTCCAACCAGGGATCAGCCCCAGCATTTT
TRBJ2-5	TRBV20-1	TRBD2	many	CSARGVGLQETQYF	TGCAGTGCTCGGGGGGTGGGACTACAAGAGACCCAGTACTTC
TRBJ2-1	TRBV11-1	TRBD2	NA	CASSSTSGGKYNEQFF	TGTGCCAGCAGCTCCACTAGCGGGGGCAAATACAATGAGCAGTTCTTC
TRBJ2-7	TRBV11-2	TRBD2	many	CASSLGASGNYEQYF	TGTGCCAGCAGCCTCGGGGCTAGCGGCAACTACGAGCAGTACTTC